This entry lists 5 T cell receptor beta chains sequenced from one sample in a study of OX40 agonist ivuxolimab in advanced cancers. This table comes from immunoSEQ multiplex PCR, and its TCRdb copy is limited to in-frame clones, with some not included. The sample records about 89,000 clones, roughly 90% being singletons. Specimen: CD4+ or CD8+ T cells sorted from blood, collected in a trial of the OX40 agonist ivuxolimab. The receptors stem from an adult with an advanced solid tumor such as melanoma, head and neck, liver or kidney cancer.

This rearrangement joins TRBV6-1 to TRBJ1-3; D is unresolved. The CDR3 runs to 15 residues. CDR1 is MNHNS, CDR2 SASEGT, per germline. Trimming pared 2 bases from V and 0 bases from J, leaving 8 bases between. DNA for the CDR3: TGTGCCAGCAGTGAAACCCATTACTCTGGAAACACCATATATTTT. This encodes CASSETHYSGNTIYF.

This chain links TRBV4-1 with TRBJ1-1, with TRBD1 as a possible D gene (6 bases). The CDR3 sequence is 15 residues long. The germline V and J ends were trimmed by 0 bases and 5 bases, with 13 bases remaining between them. The germline V gene encodes CDR1 MGHRA and CDR2 YSYEKL. CDR3 DNA: TGCGCCAGCAGCCAAGAAGGGGGAGGGTGGACTGAAGCTTTCTTT. Translation: CASSQEGGGWTEAFF.

This chain joins TRBV5-1 and TRBJ1-1; 7 bases are shared with TRBD1. V was clipped by 4 bases and J by 6 bases; unmatched bases: 3. Germline CDR1 SGHRS, CDR2 YFSETQ. This CDR3 has 12 amino acids. CDR3 sequence (DNA): TGCGCCAGCAGCCCCACAGGGGCTGAAGCTTTCTTT. Its protein is CASSPTGAEAFF.

V gene TRBV19 combines with J gene TRBJ1-1, with TRBD1 identical over 8 bases. Trimming removed 3 bases from V and 4 bases from J; junction bases left unmatched: 4. Germline CDR1 is LNHDA and CDR2 is SQIVND (reference sequence). This CDR3 has 14 amino acids. This chain's CDR3 is CASSIGTGATEAFF. CDR3 coding DNA: TGTGCCAGTAGTATTGGGACAGGTGCCACTGAAGCTTTCTTT. Drawing the rest from reference TRBV19 and TRBJ1-1, the complete variable domain is DGGITQSPKYLFRKEGQNVTLSCEQNLNHDAMYWYRQDPGQGLRLIYYSQIVNDFQKGDIAEGYSVSREKKESFPLTVTSAQKNPTAFYLCASSIGTGATEAFFGQGTRLTVV.

This chain uses TRBV7-8 with TRBJ2-7; 16 bases line up with TRBD2. The germline V gene encodes CDR1 SGHVS and CDR2 FQNEAQ. Unmatched junction bases numbered 2, after V lost 4 bases and J lost 2 bases. The CDR3 covers 16 residues. The CDR3 spells CASSSGTSGGAYEQYF. CDR3 DNA: TGTGCCAGCAGCTCCGGGACTAGCGGGGGGGCCTACGAGCAGTACTTC.